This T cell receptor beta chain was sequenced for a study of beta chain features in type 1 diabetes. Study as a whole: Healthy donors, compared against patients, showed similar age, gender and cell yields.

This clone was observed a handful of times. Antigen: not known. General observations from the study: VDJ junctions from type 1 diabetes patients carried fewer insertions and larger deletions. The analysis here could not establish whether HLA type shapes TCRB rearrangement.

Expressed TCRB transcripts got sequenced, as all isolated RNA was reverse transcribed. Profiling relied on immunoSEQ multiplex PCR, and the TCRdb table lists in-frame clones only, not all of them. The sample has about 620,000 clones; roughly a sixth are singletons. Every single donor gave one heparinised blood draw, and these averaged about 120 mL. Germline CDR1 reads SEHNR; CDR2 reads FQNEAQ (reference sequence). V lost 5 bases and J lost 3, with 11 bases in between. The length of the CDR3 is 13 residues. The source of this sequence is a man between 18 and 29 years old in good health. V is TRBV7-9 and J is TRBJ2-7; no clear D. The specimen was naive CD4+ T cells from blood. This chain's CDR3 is CASSPDWRYEQYF. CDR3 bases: TGTGCCAGCAGCCCAGACTGGCGCTACGAGCAGTACTTC.